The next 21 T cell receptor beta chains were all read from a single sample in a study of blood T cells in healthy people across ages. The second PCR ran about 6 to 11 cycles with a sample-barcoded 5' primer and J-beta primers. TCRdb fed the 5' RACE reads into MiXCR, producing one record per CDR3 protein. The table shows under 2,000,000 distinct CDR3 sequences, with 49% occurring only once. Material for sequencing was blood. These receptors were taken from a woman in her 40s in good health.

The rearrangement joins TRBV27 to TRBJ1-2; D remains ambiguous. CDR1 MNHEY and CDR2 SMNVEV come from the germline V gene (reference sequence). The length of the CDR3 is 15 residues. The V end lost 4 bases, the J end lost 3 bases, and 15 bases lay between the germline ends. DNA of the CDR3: TGTGCCAGCAGTTCACCCGGACGGGGATACTATGGCTACACCTTC. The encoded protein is CASSSPGRGYYGYTF.

CDR3 loop: CASSQELAGGENIQYF. CDR3 nucleotides: TGCGCCAGCAGCCAAGAACTAGCGGGGGGAGAAAACATTCAGTACTTC. The chain recombines TRBV4-3 with TRBJ2-4; 12 bases align to TRBD2. The trim removed 0 bases at V and 5 bases at J, leaving 2 bases unmatched. The CDR3 runs 16 residues. CDR1 is LGHNA, CDR2 YSLEER, per germline.

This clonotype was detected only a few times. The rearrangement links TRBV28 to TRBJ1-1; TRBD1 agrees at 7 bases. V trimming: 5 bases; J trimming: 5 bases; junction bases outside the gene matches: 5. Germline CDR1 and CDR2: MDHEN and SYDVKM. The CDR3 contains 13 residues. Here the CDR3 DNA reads TGTGCCAGCAGTCCCTCACAGGGGACTGAAGCTTTCTTT. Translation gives CASSPSQGTEAFF.

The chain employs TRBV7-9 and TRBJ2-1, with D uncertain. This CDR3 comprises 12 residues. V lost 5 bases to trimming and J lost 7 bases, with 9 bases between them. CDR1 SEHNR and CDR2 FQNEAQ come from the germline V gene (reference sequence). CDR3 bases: TGTGCCAGCAGCACCGACGCAAATGAGCAGTTCTTC. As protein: CASSTDANEQFF.

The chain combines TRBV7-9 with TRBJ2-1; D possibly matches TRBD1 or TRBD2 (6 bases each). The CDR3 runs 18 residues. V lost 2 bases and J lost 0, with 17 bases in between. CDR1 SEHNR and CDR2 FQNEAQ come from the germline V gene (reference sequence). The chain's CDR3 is CASSLLVRSGASYNEQFF. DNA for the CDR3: TGTGCCAGCAGCTTATTGGTCCGGTCGGGGGCCTCCTACAATGAGCAGTTCTTC.

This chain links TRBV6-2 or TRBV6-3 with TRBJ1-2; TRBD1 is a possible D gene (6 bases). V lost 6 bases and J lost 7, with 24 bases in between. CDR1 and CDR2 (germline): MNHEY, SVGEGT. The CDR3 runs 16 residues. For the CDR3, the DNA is TGTGCCAGCAGCCCAACTCAGGGGTTATTCGGTGGTGGCTACACCTTC. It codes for CASSPTQGLFGGGYTF.

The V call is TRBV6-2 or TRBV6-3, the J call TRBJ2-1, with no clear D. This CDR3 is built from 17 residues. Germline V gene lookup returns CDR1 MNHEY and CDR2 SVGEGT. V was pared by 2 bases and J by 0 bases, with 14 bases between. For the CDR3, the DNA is TGTGCCAGCAGTTACCCAACACGTTCCCCCTCCTACAATGAGCAGTTCTTC. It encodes CASSYPTRSPSYNEQFF.

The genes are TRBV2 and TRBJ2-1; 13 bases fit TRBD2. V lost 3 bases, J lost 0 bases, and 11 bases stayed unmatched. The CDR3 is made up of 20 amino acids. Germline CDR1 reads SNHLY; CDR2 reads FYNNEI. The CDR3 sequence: CASSDYTSGGDLSSYNEQFF. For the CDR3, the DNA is TGTGCCAGCAGTGATTACACTAGCGGGGGGGACCTTAGCTCCTACAATGAGCAGTTCTTC.

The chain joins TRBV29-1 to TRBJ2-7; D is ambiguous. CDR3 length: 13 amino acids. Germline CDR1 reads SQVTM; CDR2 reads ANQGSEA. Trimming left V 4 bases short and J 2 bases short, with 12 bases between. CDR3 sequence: CSVVLNGAYEQYF. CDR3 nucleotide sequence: TGCAGCGTTGTACTTAACGGAGCCTACGAGCAGTACTTC.

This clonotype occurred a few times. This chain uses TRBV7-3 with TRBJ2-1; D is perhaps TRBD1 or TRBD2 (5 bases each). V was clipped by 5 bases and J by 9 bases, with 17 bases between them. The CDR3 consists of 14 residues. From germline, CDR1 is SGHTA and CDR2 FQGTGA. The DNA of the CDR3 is TGTGCCAGCAGCAACCCCCCCAGGGCGGGTGAGCAGTTCTTC. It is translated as CASSNPPRAGEQFF.

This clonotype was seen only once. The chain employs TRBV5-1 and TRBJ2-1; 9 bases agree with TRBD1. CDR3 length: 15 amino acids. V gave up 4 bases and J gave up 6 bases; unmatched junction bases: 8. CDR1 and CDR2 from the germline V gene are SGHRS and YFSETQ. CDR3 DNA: TGCGCCAGCAGCCGTTCCGGGACAGGGACCAATGAGCAGTTCTTC. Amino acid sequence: CASSRSGTGTNEQFF.

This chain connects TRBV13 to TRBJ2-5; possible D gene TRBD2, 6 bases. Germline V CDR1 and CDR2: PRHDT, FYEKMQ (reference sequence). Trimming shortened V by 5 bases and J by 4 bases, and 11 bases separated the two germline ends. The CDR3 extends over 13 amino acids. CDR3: CASSVHGGETQYF. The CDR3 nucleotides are TGTGCCAGCAGCGTGCACGGGGGAGAGACCCAGTACTTC.

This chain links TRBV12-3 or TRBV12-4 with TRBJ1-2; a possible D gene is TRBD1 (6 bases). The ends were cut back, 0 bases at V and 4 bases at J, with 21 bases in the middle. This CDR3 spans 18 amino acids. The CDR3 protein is CASSLAPSGHGKIYGYTF. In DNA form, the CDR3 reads TGTGCCAGCAGTTTAGCCCCATCGGGACACGGAAAGATCTATGGCTACACCTTC.

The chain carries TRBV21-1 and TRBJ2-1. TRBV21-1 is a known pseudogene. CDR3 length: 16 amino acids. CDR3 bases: TGTGCCAGCAGCAAAGGGATACAGAGTTGCAGAAATGAGCAGTTCTTC. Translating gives CASSKGIQSCRNEQFF.

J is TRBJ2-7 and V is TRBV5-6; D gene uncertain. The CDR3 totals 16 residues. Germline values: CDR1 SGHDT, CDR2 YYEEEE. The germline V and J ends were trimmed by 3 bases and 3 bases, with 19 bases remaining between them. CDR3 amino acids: CASSSEWVSFIYEQYF. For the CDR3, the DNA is TGTGCCAGCAGCTCCGAATGGGTCTCCTTTATCTACGAGCAGTACTTC.

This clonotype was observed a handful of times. The CDR3 spells CASSQGCQMAGATNEQFF. The DNA of the CDR3 is TGTGCCAGCAGCCAAGGGTGCCAGATGGCGGGGGCCACAAATGAGCAGTTCTTC. The rearrangement joins TRBV4-2 to TRBJ2-1; TRBD2 is a possible D gene (7 bases). The CDR3 runs 18 residues. Germline V gene lookup returns CDR1 LGHNA and CDR2 YNFKEQ. V lost 1 base, J lost 7 bases, and 23 bases lay in between.

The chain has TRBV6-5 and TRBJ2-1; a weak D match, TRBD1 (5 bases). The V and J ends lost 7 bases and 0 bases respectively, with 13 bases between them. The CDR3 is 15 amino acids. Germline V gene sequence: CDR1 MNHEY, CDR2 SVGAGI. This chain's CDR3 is CASTRDSFSYNEQFF. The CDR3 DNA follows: TGTGCCAGCACCCGAGACAGCTTCTCCTACAATGAGCAGTTCTTC.

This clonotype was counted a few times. DNA for the CDR3: TGTGCCAGCAGTAATGGGCAGGGTGGCGGCTACACCTTC. This codes for CASSNGQGGGYTF. This chain links TRBV6-5 with TRBJ1-2; TRBD1 might be the D (5 bases). This CDR3 has 13 amino acids. V lost 5 bases, J lost 8 bases, and 15 bases lay in between. Germline CDR1 and CDR2: MNHEY and SVGAGI.

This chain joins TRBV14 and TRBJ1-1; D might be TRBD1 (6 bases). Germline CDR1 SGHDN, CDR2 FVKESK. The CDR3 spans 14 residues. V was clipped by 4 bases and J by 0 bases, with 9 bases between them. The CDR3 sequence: CASSRDNLNTEAFF. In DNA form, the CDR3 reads TGTGCCAGCAGCCGGGACAATTTGAACACTGAAGCTTTCTTT. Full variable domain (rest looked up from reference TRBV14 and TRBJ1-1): EAGVTQFPSHSVIEKGQTVTLRCDPISGHDNLYWYRRVMGKEIKFLLHFVKESKQDESGMPNNRFLAERTGGTYSTLKVQPAELEDSGVYFCASSRDNLNTEAFFGQGTRLTVV.

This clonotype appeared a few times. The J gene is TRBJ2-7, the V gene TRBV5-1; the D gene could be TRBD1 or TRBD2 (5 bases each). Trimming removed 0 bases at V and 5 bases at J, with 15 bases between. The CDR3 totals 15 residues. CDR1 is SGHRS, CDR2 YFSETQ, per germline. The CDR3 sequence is CASSLVRSGANEQYF. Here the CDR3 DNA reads TGCGCCAGCAGCTTGGTTCGGTCCGGGGCGAACGAGCAGTACTTC.

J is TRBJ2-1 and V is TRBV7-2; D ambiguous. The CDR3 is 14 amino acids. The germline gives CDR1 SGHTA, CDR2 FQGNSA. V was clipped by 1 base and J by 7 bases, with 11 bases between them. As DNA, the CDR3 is TGTGCCAGCAGCTTAGTTATTACCGCTAATGAGCAGTTCTTC. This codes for CASSLVITANEQFF.